A selection of T cell receptor beta chains follows, all from one sample in a study of T cell repertoires in cytomegalovirus infection. These receptors have no known antigen. MiXCR, applied by TCRdb to the reads, yields one record per CDR3 protein. The repertoire holds approximately 990,000 distinct CDR3 sequences, approximately 31% seen once, with over 12% in the top ten. The sequencing here drew on cultured CD8+ T cells from PBMCs, taken from culture after CMV antigen stimulation. These receptors all stem from a human donor in good health (CMV status not recorded). Some clones in this sample may be carry-over from other donors' samples. Both conserved end residues are trimmed from each CDR3.

j_call	v_call	cdr3_aa
TRBJ1-3	TRBV27	ASSTDRGPGNTIY
TRBJ2-1	TRBV7-9	ASSLGAGGLVEQF
TRBJ1-5	TRBV7-6	ASSLSQAGVSNQPQH
TRBJ1-1	TRBV7-8	ASSLAPREKNTEAF
TRBJ1-5	TRBV12-3/TRBV12-4	ASSPAYGNQPQH
TRBJ1-4	TRBV12-3/TRBV12-4	ASSLVQGANEKLF
TRBJ2-3	TRBV6-5	ASSWGLLAGGPDTQY
TRBJ2-1	TRBV9	ASSVTGLAGGSSYNEQF
TRBJ1-5	TRBV24-1	ATSDQTGDEGPQH
TRBJ2-1	TRBV29-1	SVEDQSTLVPYNEQF
TRBJ1-2	TRBV7-2	ASSLVVGGYT
TRBJ1-1	TRBV5-6	ASSNRTGGFMNTEAF
TRBJ2-1	TRBV12-5	ASGLSMWTEQF
TRBJ2-5	TRBV2	ASSEGGGYQETQY
TRBJ2-5	TRBV7-6	ASSLLQGQETQY
TRBJ2-7	TRBV7-9	ASSSGTGFYEQY
TRBJ2-7	TRBV19	ASSMGTQSTYEQY
TRBJ2-7	TRBV12-3/TRBV12-4	ASSPGTLREQY
TRBJ2-1	TRBV10-1	ASSDDENEQF
TRBJ1-2	TRBV20-1	SARDQSSPSYGYT
TRBJ2-7	TRBV4-1	ASSQDQGTTDEQY
TRBJ2-7	TRBV27	ASSWTVPYEQY
TRBJ2-1	TRBV7-9	ASSSPSTGTSDLNEQF
TRBJ1-5	TRBV6-1	ASSPSRQGYNQPQH